The 25 T cell receptor beta chains presented below share a single source sample, sequenced in a study of blood T cell repertoires in COVID-19. The protocol was immunoSEQ multiplex PCR, while the TCRdb copy is restricted to in-frame clones and leaves out a portion. Of around 36,000 clones listed, 85% to 90% are singletons. Material: peripheral blood. The receptors stem from a man aged 55 to 70 with acute or convalescent COVID-19.

This clone was observed once. The J gene is TRBJ2-7, the V gene TRBV7-9, with TRBD1 matching over 9 bases. J was trimmed by 0 bases and V by 5 bases; bases with no gene match: 2. There are 14 residues in the CDR3. Germline CDR1 SEHNR, CDR2 FQNEAQ (reference sequence). This chain's CDR3 is CASSVTGGSYEQYF. CDR3 DNA sequence: TGTGCCAGCAGCGTGACAGGGGGCTCCTACGAGCAGTACTTC. Looking up the rest from reference TRBV7-9 and TRBJ2-7 gives the full variable domain: DTGVSQNPRHKITKRGQNVTFRCDPISEHNRLYWYRQTLGQGPEFLTYFQNEAQLEKSRLLSDRFSAERPKGSFSTLEIQRTEQGDSAMYLCASSVTGGSYEQYFGPGTRLTVT.

The CDR3 sequence is CASSSVGGKSKNIQYF. The CDR3 nucleotides are TGTGCCAGCAGCTCCGTCGGAGGGAAATCCAAAAACATTCAGTACTTC. This chain joins TRBV7-2 and TRBJ2-4; possible D gene TRBD2, 6 bases. This CDR3 is built from 16 residues. In germline, CDR1 is SGHTA, CDR2 FQGNSA. Trimming removed 4 bases from V and 2 bases from J, with 15 bases in between. The full variable domain, its missing parts supplied by reference TRBV7-2 and TRBJ2-4, is GAGVSQSPSNKVTEKGKDVELRCDPISGHTALYWYRQSLGQGLEFLIYFQGNSAPDKSGLPSDRFSAERTGGSVSTLTIQRTQQEDSAVYLCASSSVGGKSKNIQYFGAGTRLSVL.

In DNA, the CDR3 is TGCAGTGCAAGACAGGGTTACGAGCAGTACTTC. Protein: CSARQGYEQYF. The chain recombines TRBV20-1 with TRBJ2-7; TRBD1 agrees at 7 bases. With 6 bases clipped from V and 4 bases from J, the junction kept 3 bases outside the gene matches. This CDR3 has 11 residues. The germline V gene has CDR1 DFQATT and CDR2 SNEGSKA (reference sequence).

The sample holds one count of this clone. The chain combines TRBV7-2 with TRBJ1-5; D is unclear. The CDR3 runs to 16 residues. Germline V gene data show CDR1 as SGHTA and CDR2 as FQGNSA. V was cut by 4 bases and J by 4 bases, with 17 bases left in between. CDR3 sequence reads: CASSSTGAVGNQPQHF. The CDR3 region has the DNA TGTGCCAGCAGCTCAACGGGAGCCGTGGGGAATCAGCCCCAGCATTTT. Drawing the rest from reference TRBV7-2 and TRBJ1-5, the complete variable domain is GAGVSQSPSNKVTEKGKDVELRCDPISGHTALYWYRQSLGQGLEFLIYFQGNSAPDKSGLPSDRFSAERTGGSVSTLTIQRTQQEDSAVYLCASSSTGAVGNQPQHFGDGTRLSIL.

This clone was recorded only once. This chain joins TRBV19 and TRBJ2-3; 8 nucleotides align to TRBD1. CDR1 and CDR2 from the germline V gene are LNHDA and SQIVND (reference sequence). Trimming at V came to 4 bases and at J to 7 bases, leaving 1 base not matched to a gene. There are 12 residues in the CDR3. Here the CDR3 reads CASSRTGNTQYF. The CDR3 coding sequence is TGTGCCAGTAGTAGGACAGGGAATACGCAGTATTTT.

The rearrangement uses TRBV28 and TRBJ1-5; D call uncertain. Germline loops: CDR1 MDHEN, CDR2 SYDVKM. V was trimmed by 2 bases and J by 4 bases, leaving 3 bases between them. CDR3 size: 12 residues. DNA of the CDR3: TGTGCCAGCAGTTTACAAAATCAGCCCCAGCATTTT. Translating gives CASSLQNQPQHF.

The chain has TRBV3-1 (or the pseudogene TRBV3-2) and TRBJ2-5; 7 bases align to TRBD2. The CDR3 has 14 amino acids. With V trimmed by 3 bases and J by 1 base, 2 bases remained unmatched. From germline, CDR1 is LGHDT and CDR2 YNNKEL (reference sequence). The CDR3 region has the DNA TGTGCCAGCAGCCATTGGGGGGGCCAAGAGACCCAGTACTTC. It specifies CASSHWGGQETQYF.

The rearrangement links TRBV4-2 to TRBJ2-7; 8 nucleotides line up with TRBD2. This CDR3 has 15 residues. Germline V gene data show CDR1 as LGHNA and CDR2 as YNFKEQ. The junction had 4 bases not matched to a gene; V was cut back by 3 bases and J by 0 bases. As DNA, the CDR3 is TGTGCCAGCAGCCAGGAGGCGGGAGGCTCCTACGAGCAGTACTTC. Protein product: CASSQEAGGSYEQYF.

The rearrangement links TRBV5-1 to TRBJ2-1; TRBD2 matches at 9 bases. CDR3 length: 14 amino acids. V lost 0 bases to trimming and J lost 6 bases; unmatched junction nucleotides: 1. CDR1 and CDR2 (germline): SGHRS, YFSETQ. CDR3 in DNA: TGCGCCAGCAGCTTGGGACTAGCGGCCAATGAGCAGTTCTTC. Residues: CASSLGLAANEQFF.

The CDR3 loop reads CASSLRTSGEETQYF. CDR3 in DNA: TGTGCCAGCAGTTTACGAACTAGCGGGGAAGAGACCCAGTACTTC. The chain couples TRBV28 to TRBJ2-5, with 10 bases fitting TRBD2. V lost 2 bases, J lost 3 bases, and 3 bases stayed unmatched. The CDR3 is made up of 15 amino acids. The germline V gene has CDR1 MDHEN and CDR2 SYDVKM.

The chain recombines TRBV20-1 with TRBJ1-1; D gene unclear. This CDR3 is built from 10 residues. Trimming stripped 5 bases from V and 7 bases from J, with 8 bases between. In germline, CDR1 is DFQATT, CDR2 SNEGSKA (reference sequence). CDR3 sequence: CSAAPFEAFF. CDR3 sequence (DNA): TGCAGTGCTGCGCCATTTGAAGCTTTCTTT.

The genes are TRBV4-2 and TRBJ2-1; the D gene is possibly TRBD2 (5 bases). CDR1 LGHNA and CDR2 YNFKEQ come from the germline V gene. The V end was cut by 4 bases, the J end by 8 bases, with 15 bases between. The CDR3 is 14 amino acids. The CDR3 is CASSPLGKGHEQFF. The CDR3 nucleotides read TGTGCCAGCAGCCCCCTCGGGAAGGGTCATGAGCAGTTCTTC.

The chain couples TRBV6-5 to TRBJ2-1; 10 nucleotides align to TRBD2. V shed 10 bases, J shed 6 bases, and the junction held 6 bases outside the gene matches. Germline lookup yields CDR1 MNHEY and CDR2 SVGAGI. This CDR3 has 13 residues. CDR3 region: CATHSGRTNEQFF. The CDR3 nucleotides read TGTGCCACTCATAGCGGGAGGACCAATGAGCAGTTCTTC.

The CDR3 DNA reads TGTGCCAGCAGTTCATGGACAGTTGAGCAGTTCTTC. This sequence encodes CASSSWTVEQFF. The gene calls are TRBV6-5 and TRBJ2-1; D is possibly TRBD1 (6 bases). The V end was cut by 4 bases, the J end by 9 bases, with 10 bases between. The CDR3 consists of 12 residues. Germline CDR1 and CDR2: MNHEY and SVGAGI.

The chain employs TRBV7-8 and TRBJ2-5; tentatively, D is TRBD2 (5 bases). V lost 2 bases and J 5 bases, leaving 12 bases between the germline ends. The germline V gene has CDR1 SGHVS and CDR2 FQNEAQ. This CDR3 is built from 14 residues. For the CDR3, the DNA is TGTGCCAGCAGCTTACGCCCTAGCCGGGAGACCCAGTACTTC. Its protein is CASSLRPSRETQYF.

The chain is built from TRBV12-2 and TRBJ1-1; the D call of TRBD1 is as the table states it, not checked on the DNA. TRBV12-2 is classified as a pseudogene. This CDR3 contains 18 residues. CDR3 coding DNA: TGTGCAAGTCGCTTGGTTCACAGGGGATACGAGAGGAACACTGAAGCTTTCTTT. This codes for CASRLVHRGYERNTEAFF.

This sequence joins TRBV27 and TRBJ1-6; unclear D gene. Trimming took 3 bases from V and 2 from J, leaving 8 bases between them. Per germline, CDR1 MNHEY and CDR2 SMNVEV (reference sequence). This CDR3 comprises 15 residues. The CDR3 DNA sequence: TGTGCCAGCAGTTTCGGAGGGACCTATAATTCACCCCTCCACTTT. It is translated as CASSFGGTYNSPLHF.

The chain recombines TRBV6-5 with TRBJ1-2; 9 bases are a match to TRBD1. This CDR3 comprises 14 residues. The V gene's germline CDR1 is MNHEY and CDR2 SVGAGI. Germline trimming cut 2 bases from V and 7 bases from J; bases unmatched to any gene: 5. CDR3 residues: CASSYADRGGGYTF. CDR3 nucleotides: TGTGCCAGCAGTTACGCGGACAGGGGTGGTGGCTACACCTTC.

This clone was counted once. V usage is TRBV6-5 and J usage is TRBJ1-4, with a possible D match to TRBD1 (5 bases). Germline-derived CDR1 and CDR2 are MNHEY and SVGAGI. Trimming pared 6 bases from V and 7 bases from J, leaving 12 bases between. The CDR3 spans 13 residues. The CDR3 region is CASSYQGTEKLFF. The CDR3 nucleotides are TGTGCCAGCAGCTACCAGGGAACTGAAAAACTGTTTTTT.

In DNA, the CDR3 is TGTGCCAGCAGCAGAAACCAGGGGGCTGGGGCCAACGTCCTGACTTTC. Its protein is CASSRNQGAGANVLTF. The genes are TRBV7-2 and TRBJ2-6; 7 nucleotides agree with TRBD1. Germline V gene lookup returns CDR1 SGHTA and CDR2 FQGNSA. V dropped 5 bases and J dropped 2; count of bases not matched to a gene: 6. This CDR3 has 16 residues. The whole variable domain, remainder taken from reference TRBV7-2 and TRBJ2-6, is GAGVSQSPSNKVTEKGKDVELRCDPISGHTALYWYRQSLGQGLEFLIYFQGNSAPDKSGLPSDRFSAERTGGSVSTLTIQRTQQEDSAVYLCASSRNQGAGANVLTFGAGSRLTVL.

The V gene is TRBV7-2, the J gene TRBJ2-7; D is unclear. Germline CDR1 is SGHTA and CDR2 is FQGNSA. This CDR3 contains 14 residues. V lost 5 bases, J lost 2 bases, and 13 bases lay in between. DNA of the CDR3: TGTGCCAGCAGCCCCCGAGGTCTCGCCTACGAGCAGTACTTC. Encoded protein: CASSPRGLAYEQYF. Filled out from reference TRBV7-2 and TRBJ2-7, the complete variable domain reads GAGVSQSPSNKVTEKGKDVELRCDPISGHTALYWYRQSLGQGLEFLIYFQGNSAPDKSGLPSDRFSAERTGGSVSTLTIQRTQQEDSAVYLCASSPRGLAYEQYFGPGTRLTVT.

This rearrangement joins TRBV19 to TRBJ2-3, with 9 bases matching TRBD2. Trimming took 3 bases from V and 2 from J; bases not matched to a gene: 3. The CDR3 spans 15 residues. CDR1 is LNHDA, CDR2 SQIVND, per germline (reference sequence). CDR3 nucleotide sequence: TGTGCCAGTAGTATCGCTAGCGGGGACACAGATACGCAGTATTTT. Translation gives CASSIASGDTDTQYF. The whole variable domain, remainder taken from reference TRBV19 and TRBJ2-3, is DGGITQSPKYLFRKEGQNVTLSCEQNLNHDAMYWYRQDPGQGLRLIYYSQIVNDFQKGDIAEGYSVSREKKESFPLTVTSAQKNPTAFYLCASSIASGDTDTQYFGPGTRLTVL.

The chain links TRBV19 to TRBJ2-2, with D tentatively TRBD1 (6 bases). Germline V gene lookup returns CDR1 LNHDA and CDR2 SQIVND (reference sequence). This CDR3 spans 14 amino acids. Trimming took off 6 bases at V and 6 bases at J, with 14 bases between the two ends. CDR3 sequence reads: CASRRRGGAGELFF. CDR3 nucleotide sequence: TGTGCCAGTAGAAGGAGAGGGGGAGCCGGGGAGCTGTTTTTT.

The chain employs TRBV12-5 and TRBJ2-3, with TRBD2 matching over 11 bases. V shed 4 bases and J 4 bases; nucleotides not matched to a gene: 7. This CDR3 region has 16 residues. Germline V CDR1 and CDR2: LGHNT, FRNRAP. This chain's CDR3 is CASGSDLAGGADTQYF. CDR3 bases: TGTGCTAGTGGTTCGGACCTAGCGGGGGGCGCAGATACGCAGTATTTT.

This chain joins TRBV7-2 and TRBJ2-7; perhaps TRBD2 as D (6 bases). V gave up 5 bases and J gave up 3 bases, with 14 bases separating them. Germline V CDR1 and CDR2: SGHTA, FQGNSA. The CDR3 totals 14 residues. This chain's CDR3 is CASSLTGSYYEQYF. The DNA for the CDR3 is TGTGCCAGCAGCCTCACCGGGAGCTACTACGAGCAGTACTTC.